These T cell receptor beta chains were read from a single sample in a study of blood T cell repertoires in COVID-19. Repertoires were generated with immunoSEQ multiplex PCR, while TCRdb's copy carries only in-frame clones and drops some. Among approximately 46,000 clones listed, approximately 87% were seen once. Sample: peripheral blood. These receptors were obtained from a human donor in a cohort sampled during active COVID-19. Each CDR3 is given with its conserved first and last residue. A D gene is named only where the DNA matches it firmly. The size entry is marked missing in some rows and otherwise reads once, few, many or a size class.

j_gene,d_gene,v_gene,abundance,CDR3nt,CDR3aa
TRBJ1-5,-,TRBV15,-,TGTGCCACCAGCAGATTCAGACAGGCTAATCAGCCCCAGCATTTT,CATSRFRQANQPQHF
TRBJ1-6,-,TRBV3-1/TRBV3-2,-,TGTGCCAGCAGCCAAGATATGCAGGACAGTTCTTATAATTCACCCCTCCACTTT,CASSQDMQDSSYNSPLHF
TRBJ2-1,-,TRBV7-6,once,TGTGCCAGCAGCCCAGTTCTAGGGGGGGCTCTCACCTCCCATGACTACAATGAGCAGTTCTTC,CASSPVLGGALTSHDYNEQFF
TRBJ1-2,TRBD1,TRBV5-4,-,TGTGCCAGCAGCACAGGGACAGGGGTCCGCTATGGCTACACCTTC,CASSTGTGVRYGYTF
TRBJ2-1,TRBD2,TRBV29-1,-,TGCAGCGTTGAGGACCGGACTAGCGGGGGGCGATACAATGAGCAGTTCTTC,CSVEDRTSGGRYNEQFF
TRBJ1-1,-,TRBV27,few,TGTGCCAGCAGTTTCACCGGACAGCTGGACACTGAAGCTTTCTTT,CASSFTGQLDTEAFF
TRBJ1-1,-,TRBV4-2,-,TGTGCCAGCAGCCAAGATTTCCCTTGGGCCACTGAAGCTTTCTTT,CASSQDFPWATEAFF
TRBJ2-7,TRBD1,TRBV2,-,TGTGCCAGCAGTGATAACAGGGGCTACGAGCAGTACTTC,CASSDNRGYEQYF
TRBJ2-1,TRBD2,TRBV5-1,-,TGCGCCAGCAGCTTAACCGGGACTAGCGGATACAATGAGCAGTTCTTC,CASSLTGTSGYNEQFF
TRBJ2-7,TRBD1,TRBV6-2/TRBV6-3,-,TGTGCCAGCAGTCCGACCGGACAGGGTCTATTCGAGCAGTACTTC,CASSPTGQGLFEQYF
TRBJ1-1,-,TRBV18,-,TGTGCCAGCTCACCATATGGGGGAGGAGAGACTGAAGCTTTCTTT,CASSPYGGGETEAFF
TRBJ1-1,-,TRBV5-4,-,TGTGCCAGCAGCTTGGCCGGGTTGGGCGGGACTGAAGCTTTCTTT,CASSLAGLGGTEAFF
TRBJ1-6,-,TRBV21-1,-,TGTGCCAGCAGCAAACTTGACAGGGGGCAGAAGCAAGATAATTCACCCCTCCACTTT,CASSKLDRGQKQDNSPLHF
TRBJ1-1,-,TRBV4-1,-,TGCGCCAGCACCCTCTCGCTACCGAACACTGAAGCTTTCTTT,CASTLSLPNTEAFF
TRBJ1-3,TRBD1,TRBV2,-,TGTGCCAGCAGTTTGGGCGGGACAGCTGGAAACACCATATATTTT,CASSLGGTAGNTIYF
TRBJ2-5,-,TRBV5-4,-,TGTGCCAGCAGACACAGGGTCGGAGAGTCGGAGACCCAGTACTTC,CASRHRVGESETQYF
TRBJ1-1,-,TRBV5-1,-,TGCGCCAGCAGCTTGTGGATAGGAGCCGACACTGAAGCTTTCTTT,CASSLWIGADTEAFF
TRBJ1-4,TRBD1,TRBV2,-,TGTGCCGGCGGACAGGGGCATGAAAAACTGTTTTTT,CAGGQGHEKLFF
TRBJ1-5,TRBD1,TRBV6-5,-,TGTGCCAGCAGGGGACAGGGGGCCCAACAGCCCCAGCATTTT,CASRGQGAQQPQHF
TRBJ2-7,TRBD1,TRBV5-1,once,TGCGCCAGCAGGGGAGGGACAGGGTCCTACGAGCAGTACTTC,CASRGGTGSYEQYF
TRBJ1-2,TRBD1,TRBV18,-,TGTGCCAGCTCAACAGGGGAAGGCTACACCTTC,CASSTGEGYTF
TRBJ1-2,-,TRBV6-5,-,TGTGCCTCCAGGGCCAATAACTATGGCTACACCTTC,CASRANNYGYTF
TRBJ1-2,TRBD1,TRBV7-6,-,TGTGCCAGCAGCTTAGTACCCAGGGGGGACTATGGCTACACCTTC,CASSLVPRGDYGYTF
TRBJ2-1,TRBD2,TRBV5-1,few,TGCGCCAGCAGCCCAACTAGCGGGGGGCTGAATGAGCAGTTCTTC,CASSPTSGGLNEQFF
TRBJ1-1,-,TRBV7-9,-,TGTGCCAGCACCAGGGCAGGGTTGAGAACTGAAGCTTTCTTT,CASTRAGLRTEAFF
TRBJ2-2,-,TRBV2,-,TGTGCCAGCAGTGACAAGTCTGGTCGGGGCGGGGAGCTGTTTTTT,CASSDKSGRGGELFF
TRBJ1-1,TRBD1,TRBV13,-,TGTGCCAGCAGCACAGACAGGGGGAACACTGAAGCTTTCTTT,CASSTDRGNTEAFF
TRBJ2-7,TRBD1,TRBV27,-,TGTGCCAGCAGTTTCCAGGGGGCCTACGAGCAGTACTTC,CASSFQGAYEQYF